The sample holds many counts of the clone carrying this TCR beta chain. The sample is drawn from a study of human T cells and chemical hapten exposure. RNA extraction used unfractionated whole blood as the source of total RNA. Each cDNA molecule in the library carried unique molecular identifiers. TCRdb reanalysed the 5' RACE reads using MiXCR and keeps one entry per CDR3 protein. The sample contains about 140,000 distinct CDR3 sequences, roughly 4% of which appear only once. The CDR3 extends over 16 amino acids. The trim removed 2 bases at V and 7 bases at J, leaving 9 bases unmatched. CDR1 SGDLS and CDR2 YYNGEE come from the germline V gene.

The V and J genes are TRBV9 and TRBJ2-2, with TRBD1 matching over 9 bases. The TCR comes from a female donor in good health. In DNA, the CDR3 is TGTGCCAGCAGCGTCCGGGACAGGGAAAGTGGCGGGGAGCTGTTTTTT. Its protein is CASSVRDRESGGELFF. The full variable domain, with the rest looked up from reference TRBV9 and TRBJ2-2, is DSGVTQTPKHLITATGQRVTLRCSPRSGDLSVYWYQQSLDQGLQFLIQYYNGEERAKGNILERFSAQQFPDLHSELNLSSLELGDSALYFCASSVRDRESGGELFFGEGSRLTVL.